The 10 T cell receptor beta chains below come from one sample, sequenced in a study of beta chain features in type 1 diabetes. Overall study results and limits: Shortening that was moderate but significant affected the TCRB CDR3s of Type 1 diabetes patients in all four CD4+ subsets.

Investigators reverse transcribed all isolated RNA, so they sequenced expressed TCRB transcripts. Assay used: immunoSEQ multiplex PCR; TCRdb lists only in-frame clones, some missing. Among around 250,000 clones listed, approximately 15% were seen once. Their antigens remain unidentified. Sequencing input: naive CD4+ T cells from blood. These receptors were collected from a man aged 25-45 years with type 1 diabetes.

CDR3 nucleotide sequence: TGTGCCAGCAGCCCCCGCGTTCTTAGCGGGAGGAATACGCAGTATTTT. Protein product: CASSPRVLSGRNTQYF. V and J are TRBV7-9 and TRBJ2-3, with TRBD2 identical over 10 bases. Germline CDR1 SEHNR, CDR2 FQNEAQ (reference sequence). CDR3 size: 16 residues. Trimming cost V 5 bases and J 7 bases; bases outside gene matches: 12.

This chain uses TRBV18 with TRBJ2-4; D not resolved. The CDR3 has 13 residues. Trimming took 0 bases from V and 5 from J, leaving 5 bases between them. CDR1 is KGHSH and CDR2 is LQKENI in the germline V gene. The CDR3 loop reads CASSPPAQNIQYF. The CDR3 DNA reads TGTGCCAGCTCACCACCAGCGCAAAACATTCAGTACTTC.

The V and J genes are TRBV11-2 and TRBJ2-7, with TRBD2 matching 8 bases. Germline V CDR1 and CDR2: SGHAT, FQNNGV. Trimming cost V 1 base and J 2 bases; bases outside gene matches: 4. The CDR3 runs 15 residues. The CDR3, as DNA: TGTGCCAGCAGCTTAGCCCAGCGGGGGCCCTACGAGCAGTACTTC. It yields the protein CASSLAQRGPYEQYF.

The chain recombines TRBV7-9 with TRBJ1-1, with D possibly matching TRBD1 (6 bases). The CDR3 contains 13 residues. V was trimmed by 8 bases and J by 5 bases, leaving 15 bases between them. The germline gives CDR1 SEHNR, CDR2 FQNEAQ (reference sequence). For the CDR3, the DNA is TGTGCCAGCTCCGCAGGGGTTCGGACTGAAGCTTTCTTT. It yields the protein CASSAGVRTEAFF.

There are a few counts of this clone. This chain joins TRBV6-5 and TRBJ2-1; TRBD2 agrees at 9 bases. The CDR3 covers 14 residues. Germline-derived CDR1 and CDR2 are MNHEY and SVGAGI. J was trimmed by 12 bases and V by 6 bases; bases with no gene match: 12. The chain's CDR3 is CASSLGLAGGVQFF. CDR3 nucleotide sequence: TGTGCCAGCAGCCTGGGACTAGCAGGGGGGGTGCAGTTCTTC.

CDR3 DNA: TGCGCCAGCAGCTTGGCCGACAGTCTAAGGTACAATGAGCAGTTCTTC. Translation gives CASSLADSLRYNEQFF. The V gene is TRBV5-1, the J gene TRBJ2-1; D possibly corresponds to TRBD1 (5 bases). The CDR3 has 16 amino acids. The germline V gene has CDR1 SGHRS and CDR2 YFSETQ. Trimming stripped 0 bases from V and 4 bases from J, with 14 bases between.

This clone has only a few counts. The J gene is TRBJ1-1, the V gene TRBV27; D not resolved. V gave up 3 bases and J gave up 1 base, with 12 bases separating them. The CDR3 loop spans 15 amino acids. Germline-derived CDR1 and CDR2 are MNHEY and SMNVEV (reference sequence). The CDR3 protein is CASSLLGVGNTEAFF. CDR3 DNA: TGTGCCAGCAGTTTGCTGGGAGTAGGGAACACTGAAGCTTTCTTT.

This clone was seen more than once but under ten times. The CDR3 DNA follows: TGTGCCAGCAGCCGGACAGGGCCGAGAGGGGCCAACGTCCTGACTTTC. This translates into CASSRTGPRGANVLTF. The chain carries TRBV5-4 and TRBJ2-6; TRBD1 agrees at 8 bases. CDR1 and CDR2 from the germline V gene are SGHNT and YYREEE (reference sequence). The ends lost 4 bases at V and 4 bases at J; junction bases unmatched: 7. The CDR3 contains 16 residues.

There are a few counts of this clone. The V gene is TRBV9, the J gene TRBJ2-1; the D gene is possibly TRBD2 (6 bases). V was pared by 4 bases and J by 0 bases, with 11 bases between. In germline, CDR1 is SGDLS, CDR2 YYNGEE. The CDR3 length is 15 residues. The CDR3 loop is CASSTAGSSYNEQFF. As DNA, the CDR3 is TGTGCCAGCAGCACCGCGGGGAGCTCCTACAATGAGCAGTTCTTC.

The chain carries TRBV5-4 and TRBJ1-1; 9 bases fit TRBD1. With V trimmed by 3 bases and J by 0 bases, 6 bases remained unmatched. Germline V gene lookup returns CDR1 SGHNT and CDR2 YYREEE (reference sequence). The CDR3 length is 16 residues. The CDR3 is CASSSNDRGMNTEAFF. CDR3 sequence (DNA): TGTGCCAGCAGCTCGAACGACAGGGGGATGAACACTGAAGCTTTCTTT.